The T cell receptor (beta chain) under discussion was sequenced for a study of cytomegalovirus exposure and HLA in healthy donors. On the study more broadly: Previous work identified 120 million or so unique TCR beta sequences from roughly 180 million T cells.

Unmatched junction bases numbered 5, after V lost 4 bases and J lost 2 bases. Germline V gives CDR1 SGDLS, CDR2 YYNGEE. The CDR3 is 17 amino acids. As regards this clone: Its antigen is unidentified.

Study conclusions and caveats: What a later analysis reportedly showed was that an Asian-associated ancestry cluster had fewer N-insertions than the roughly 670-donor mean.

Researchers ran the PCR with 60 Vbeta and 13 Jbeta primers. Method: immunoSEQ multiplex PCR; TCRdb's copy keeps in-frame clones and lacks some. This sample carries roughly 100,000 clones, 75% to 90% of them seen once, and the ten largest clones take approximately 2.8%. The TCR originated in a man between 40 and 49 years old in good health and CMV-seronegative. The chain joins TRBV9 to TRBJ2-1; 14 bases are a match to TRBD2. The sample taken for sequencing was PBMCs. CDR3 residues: CASSLGTSGGPYNEQFF. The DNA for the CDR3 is TGTGCCAGCAGCCTAGGGACTAGCGGGGGCCCCTACAATGAGCAGTTCTTC.